This T cell receptor (beta chain) stems from a study of T cells in Graves' hyperthyroidism and ophthalmopathy. Amplified TCR beta CDR3 regions came from RNA transcripts. HTBI primers were used for first-round RT-PCR of the TCR CDR3. MiXCR, run by TCRdb on the multiplex PCR reads, gives a single entry per CDR3 protein. The profile shows 50,000 to 60,000 distinct CDR3 sequences, approximately 50% of them singletons. Exclusion of a patient resulted from uncontrolled infection, other autoimmune disease, pregnancy or lactation. With 5 bases removed from V and 4 bases from J, the gap between germline ends came to 15 bases. Germline CDR1 SEHNR, CDR2 FQNEAQ (reference sequence). The CDR3 extends over 14 amino acids.

The sequence was collected from a woman in her twenties or thirties with Graves' ophthalmopathy. V is TRBV7-9 and J is TRBJ2-7; the D call may be TRBD1 or TRBD2 (6 bases each). Sequencing was performed on blood. The CDR3, as DNA: TGTGCCAGCAGCGTTGGGGGGCGCCAATACGAGCAGTACTTC. This sequence encodes CASSVGGRQYEQYF. The full variable domain, completed using reference TRBV7-9 and TRBJ2-7, is DTGVSQNPRHKITKRGQNVTFRCDPISEHNRLYWYRQTLGQGPEFLTYFQNEAQLEKSRLLSDRFSAERPKGSFSTLEIQRTEQGDSAMYLCASSVGGRQYEQYFGPGTRLTVT.